Listed below are T cell receptor beta chains from one sample, sequenced in a study of technical replicates of blood from a handful of donors. Assay: immunoSEQ multiplex PCR; the TCRdb copy retains only in-frame clones and omits some. The data contain roughly 80,000 clones, roughly 92% of them singletons. Sequenced input: T cells isolated from PBMCs. All receptors derive from a human donor in good health. The conserved cysteine and the conserved F or W are not part of the CDR3 here. The order of the fields is V gene, J gene, CDR3 protein.

TRBV7-9	TRBJ1-1	ASSLFGGTEAF
TRBV6-1	TRBJ2-2	ASSQLAGVPGELF
TRBV4-2	TRBJ2-1	ASRFLGESSDNEQF
TRBV5-1	TRBJ2-1	ASSLGPLAGIVYNEQF
TRBV5-6	TRBJ1-1	ASSFGTGNTEAF
TRBV2	TRBJ1-5	ASSWELDRSNQPQH
TRBV2	TRBJ2-1	ASSVFRGSSYNEQF
TRBV6-1	TRBJ1-3	ASSFQGNRNTIY
TRBV9	TRBJ1-1	ASSVYQGHGTEAF
TRBV7-9	TRBJ1-1	ASSPDRGIQNTEAF
TRBV5-1	TRBJ1-1	ASSLVQVNTEAF
TRBV11-3	TRBJ2-2	ASRRVANTGELF
TRBV15	TRBJ2-7	ATRQGANYEQY
TRBV7-3	TRBJ2-2	ASSLTGQGGELF
TRBV2	TRBJ1-1	ASSGQRNTEAF
TRBV5-1	TRBJ1-3	ASSWTASSSGNTIY
TRBV28	TRBJ1-1	ASSPGTVEAF
TRBV27	TRBJ2-7	ASIGAPSSYEQY
TRBV27	TRBJ1-1	ASRGQSSTEAF
TRBV14	TRBJ1-2	ASSQEKAIWVGYT
TRBV11-2	TRBJ2-1	ASSLTASSSYNEQF
TRBV29-1	TRBJ2-7	SVEVGTGSYPYEQY